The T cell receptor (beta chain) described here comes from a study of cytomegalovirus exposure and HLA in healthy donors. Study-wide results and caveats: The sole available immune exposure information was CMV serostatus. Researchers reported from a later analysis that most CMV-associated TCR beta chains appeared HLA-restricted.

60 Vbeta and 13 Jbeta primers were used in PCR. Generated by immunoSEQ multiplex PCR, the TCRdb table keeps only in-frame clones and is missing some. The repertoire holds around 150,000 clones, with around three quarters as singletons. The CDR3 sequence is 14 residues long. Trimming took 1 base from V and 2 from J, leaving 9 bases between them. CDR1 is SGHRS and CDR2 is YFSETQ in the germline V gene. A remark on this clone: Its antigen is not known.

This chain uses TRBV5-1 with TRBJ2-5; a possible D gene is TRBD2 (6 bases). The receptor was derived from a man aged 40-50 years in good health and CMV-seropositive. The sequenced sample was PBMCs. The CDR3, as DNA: TGCGCCAGCAGCTTGACTAGCCTGCAAGAGACCCAGTACTTC. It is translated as CASSLTSLQETQYF.